The entry below describes one T cell receptor beta chain. Its antigen is still unknown. This entry comes from a study of Ad26.COV2.S vaccination and SARS-CoV-2 variants. V lost 4 bases, J lost 5 bases, and 23 bases lay in between. CDR3 length: 18 amino acids. Germline CDR1 reads PRHDT; CDR2 reads FYEKMQ (reference sequence). Some clones are missing from TCRdb's copy, which holds only in-frame ones; the method was immunoSEQ multiplex PCR. This table has about 87,000 clones, roughly 84% appearing once. Findings and limits, study-wide: Analyses that measured TCR breadth and depth may have underestimated total T cell responses. After vaccination, substantial breadth of spike-specific CD8+ and CD4+ responses was reported. Placebo recipients and vaccine recipients were similar in non-spike TCR breadth.

This receptor was obtained from a human donor who had recovered from COVID-19. The specimen comprised peripheral blood, sampled after recovery from COVID-19. V usage is TRBV13 and J usage is TRBJ2-2, with D possibly matching TRBD1 (7 bases). CDR3 protein: CASSSAKWRGRRTGELFF. DNA of the CDR3: TGTGCCAGCAGCTCAGCAAAGTGGAGGGGGCGCCGAACCGGGGAGCTGTTTTTT.